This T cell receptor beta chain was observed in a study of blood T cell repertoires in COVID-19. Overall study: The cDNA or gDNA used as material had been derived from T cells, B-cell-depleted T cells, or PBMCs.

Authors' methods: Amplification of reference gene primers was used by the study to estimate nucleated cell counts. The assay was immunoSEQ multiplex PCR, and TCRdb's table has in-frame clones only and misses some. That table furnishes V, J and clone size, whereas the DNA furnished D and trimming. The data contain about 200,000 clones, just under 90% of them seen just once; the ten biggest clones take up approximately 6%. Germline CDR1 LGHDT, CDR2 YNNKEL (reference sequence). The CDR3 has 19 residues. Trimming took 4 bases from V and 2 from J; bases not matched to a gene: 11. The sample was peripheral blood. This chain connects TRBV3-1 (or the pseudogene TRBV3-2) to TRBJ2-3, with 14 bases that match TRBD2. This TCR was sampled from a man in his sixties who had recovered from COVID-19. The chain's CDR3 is CASSPGGTSGGSFTDTQYF. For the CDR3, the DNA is TGTGCCAGCAGCCCTGGGGGGACTAGCGGGGGTTCTTTCACAGATACGCAGTATTTT.